The 20 T cell receptor beta chains listed next were all sequenced from one sample in a study of human T cells and chemical hapten exposure. Using its own MiXCR run on the RACE reads, TCRdb lists one record per CDR3 protein. The sample records some 88,000 distinct CDR3 sequences, about 10% being singletons. Described time point: patch test 2, 6 weeks after DPC sensitization. Treatment described: therapeutic diphenylcyclopropenone sensitization with weekly scalp DPC. This material consisted of whole blood, taken in connection with sensitization to the hapten diphenylcyclopropenone (DPC). These TCRs come from a man between 35 and 55 years old with alopecia areata. Some clones in this sample may be carry-over from other donors' samples.

This clonotype was found a few times. The V gene is TRBV27, the J gene TRBJ1-5; 7 bases line up with TRBD1. Trimming removed 6 bases from V and 9 bases from J; junction bases left unmatched: 8. CDR1 and CDR2 from the germline V gene are MNHEY and SMNVEV (reference sequence). The CDR3 runs to 13 residues. CDR3: CASSLQGRGPQHF. The CDR3 DNA reads as TGTGCCAGCAGCCTACAGGGGCGCGGGCCCCAGCATTTT.

This clonotype showed up just a few times. This sequence joins TRBV12-3 or TRBV12-4 and TRBJ2-1; 7 bases line up with TRBD2. CDR3 length: 18 residues. The junction had 13 bases not matched to a gene; V was cut back by 5 bases and J by 0 bases. The CDR3 DNA sequence: TGTGCCAGCAGTCCAGGGAGGGGACTACTAAGCTCCTACAATGAGCAGTTCTTC. Its translation is CASSPGRGLLSSYNEQFF.

This clonotype was observed a handful of times. This chain uses TRBV3-1 with TRBJ2-1, with TRBD1 matching over 7 bases. CDR1 and CDR2 (germline): LGHDT, YNNKEL (reference sequence). V was pared by 10 bases and J by 0 bases, with 3 bases of the junction left unmatched. The CDR3 is 13 amino acids. The CDR3 sequence is CATRDSSYNEQFF. The DNA of the CDR3 is TGTGCCACCAGGGACAGCTCCTACAATGAGCAGTTCTTC.

This clonotype has just a few counts. J is TRBJ2-1 and V is TRBV5-1, with D possibly being TRBD1 or TRBD2 (5 bases each). This CDR3 comprises 15 residues. CDR1 and CDR2 (germline): SGHRS, YFSETQ. V was shortened by 1 base and J by 1 base, with 9 bases between the two germline ends. CDR3 in amino acids: CASSLLWGSYNEQFF. The CDR3, as DNA: TGCGCCAGCAGCTTGCTGTGGGGGTCCTACAATGAGCAGTTCTTC.

The chain joins TRBV5-1 to TRBJ1-4, with 7 nucleotides matching TRBD1. Germline CDR1 is SGHRS and CDR2 is YFSETQ. CDR3 length equals 16 residues. V gave up 0 bases and J gave up 6 bases; unmatched junction bases: 8. For the CDR3, the DNA is TGCGCCAGCAGCTTGGCCAGGGGTACAGGGGATGAAAAACTGTTTTTT. Encoded protein: CASSLARGTGDEKLFF.

The sample holds a few counts of this clonotype. This sequence joins TRBV6-2 or TRBV6-3 and TRBJ2-7; no definite D call. CDR1 and CDR2 (germline): MNHEY, SVGEGT. V lost 8 bases and J lost 9, with 17 bases in between. This CDR3 spans 12 amino acids. The CDR3 protein is CASSIKTPGQYV. CDR3 nucleotide sequence: TGTGCCAGCTCCATTAAGACACCTGGGCAGTACGTC.

This clonotype has more than one count but fewer than ten. The V gene is TRBV28, the J gene TRBJ2-3; 10 nucleotides align to TRBD2. The CDR3 spans 16 residues. Trimming removed 4 bases from V and 1 base from J; junction bases left unmatched: 5. Germline CDR1 reads MDHEN; CDR2 reads SYDVKM. CDR3 loop: CASSSAGGPGTDTQYF. CDR3 sequence (DNA): TGTGCCAGCAGTTCAGCGGGAGGGCCCGGCACAGATACGCAGTATTTT.

This chain uses TRBV27 with TRBJ2-3, with D uncertain. CDR1 and CDR2 (germline): MNHEY, SMNVEV (reference sequence). V was cut by 2 bases and J by 2 bases, with 11 bases left in between. The CDR3 runs 15 residues. The CDR3: CASSLQFGVTDTQYF. For the CDR3, the DNA is TGTGCCAGCAGTTTACAGTTTGGGGTCACAGATACGCAGTATTTT.

This clonotype was detected a few times. The chain has TRBV5-5 and TRBJ2-5, with 7 bases matching TRBD1. Germline V lookup: CDR1 SGHKS, CDR2 YYEKEE (reference sequence). The CDR3 spans 14 residues. The junction had 4 bases not matched to a gene; V was cut back by 4 bases and J by 1 base. CDR3 in amino acids: CASSKGQIQETQYF. The CDR3 region has the DNA TGTGCCAGCAGCAAGGGACAGATCCAAGAGACCCAGTACTTC.

The chain has TRBV7-9 and TRBJ1-2; 8 nucleotides align to TRBD1. There are 18 residues in the CDR3. Trimming took 4 bases from V and 0 from J; bases not matched to a gene: 13. Germline assignment: CDR1 SEHNR and CDR2 FQNEAQ (reference sequence). The CDR3 protein is CASSSPRDRQSANYGYTF. The DNA of the CDR3 is TGTGCCAGCAGCTCTCCCCGGGACAGGCAGTCGGCTAACTATGGCTACACCTTC. Supplemented by reference TRBV7-9 and TRBJ1-2, the full variable domain reads DTGVSQNPRHKITKRGQNVTFRCDPISEHNRLYWYRQTLGQGPEFLTYFQNEAQLEKSRLLSDRFSAERPKGSFSTLEIQRTEQGDSAMYLCASSSPRDRQSANYGYTFGSGTRLTVV.

This clonotype was picked up a small number of times. The chain uses TRBV27 and TRBJ2-7; TRBD1 matches at 7 bases. The CDR3 loop spans 14 amino acids. With V trimmed by 3 bases and J by 3 bases, 5 bases remained unmatched. Germline V lookup: CDR1 MNHEY, CDR2 SMNVEV (reference sequence). The CDR3 loop reads CASSFGTVNYEQYF. The CDR3 DNA follows: TGTGCCAGCAGTTTTGGGACAGTAAACTACGAGCAGTACTTC.

In its sample, this clonotype was seen a few times. The chain employs TRBV18 and TRBJ2-1, with 14 bases matching TRBD2. After removal of 2 bases from V and 9 bases from J, the junction contained 9 bases not matched to a gene. Germline values: CDR1 KGHSH, CDR2 LQKENI. The CDR3 loop spans 17 amino acids. CDR3 loop: CASSPRTSGRLRGEQFF. The CDR3 DNA reads TGTGCCAGCTCACCAAGGACTAGCGGGAGGCTGAGGGGTGAGCAGTTCTTC.

The J gene is TRBJ2-3, the V gene TRBV5-1, with a tentative D call TRBD1 (5 bases). The CDR3 extends over 12 amino acids. The germline gives CDR1 SGHRS, CDR2 YFSETQ. V gave up 4 bases and J gave up 6 bases, with 9 bases separating them. The CDR3 DNA reads TGCGCCAGCAGCGTCAACAGGGATACGCAGTATTTT. It yields the protein CASSVNRDTQYF.

This clonotype was found a few times. The chain has TRBV12-3 or TRBV12-4 and TRBJ2-3; perhaps TRBD1 as D (6 bases). Trimming shortened V by 3 bases and J by 0 bases, and 19 bases separated the two germline ends. The CDR3 is made up of 18 amino acids. This chain's CDR3 is CASSFQGLRPSSTDTQYF. The CDR3 DNA sequence: TGTGCCAGCAGTTTTCAGGGGCTTCGACCATCTAGCACAGATACGCAGTATTTT.

This clonotype was seen a handful of times. V is TRBV6-2 or TRBV6-3 and J is TRBJ1-1; 7 nucleotides match TRBD1. The trim removed 6 bases at V and 4 bases at J, leaving 5 bases unmatched. The CDR3 has 13 amino acids. Germline-derived CDR1 and CDR2 are MNHEY and SVGEGT. This CDR3 reads CASRSQGVTEAFF. In nucleotides, the CDR3 is TGTGCCAGCAGATCCCAGGGGGTCACTGAAGCTTTCTTT.

The chain combines TRBV5-6 with TRBJ1-4; TRBD1 matches at 7 bases. CDR1 SGHDT and CDR2 YYEEEE come from the germline V gene. V gave up 3 bases and J gave up 5 bases; unmatched junction bases: 4. The CDR3 loop spans 14 amino acids. The CDR3 bases are TGTGCCAGCAGCTCTCAGACAGGGAATGAAAAACTGTTTTTT. As protein: CASSSQTGNEKLFF.

This clonotype is medium-sized within its sample. The chain carries TRBV28 and TRBJ2-3, with 9 bases lining up with TRBD2. Trimming at V came to 8 bases and at J to 7 bases, leaving 16 bases not matched to a gene. The CDR3 loop spans 16 amino acids. The V gene's germline CDR1 is MDHEN and CDR2 SYDVKM. The CDR3 spells CASSPWREGSQNTQYF. DNA of the CDR3: TGTGCCAGCTCGCCTTGGCGGGAGGGTTCGCAGAATACGCAGTATTTT.

This clonotype was picked up many times. The chain couples TRBV19 to TRBJ2-1; D remains ambiguous. CDR3 length: 14 residues. Trimming cost V 1 base and J 7 bases, with 11 bases left between them. The germline CDR1 and CDR2 sequences are LNHDA and SQIVND (reference sequence). CDR3 sequence reads: CASSIGLTGNEQFF. In nucleotides, the CDR3 is TGTGCCAGTAGTATAGGTCTCACCGGGAATGAGCAGTTCTTC. Variable domain in full (rest from reference TRBV19 and TRBJ2-1): DGGITQSPKYLFRKEGQNVTLSCEQNLNHDAMYWYRQDPGQGLRLIYYSQIVNDFQKGDIAEGYSVSREKKESFPLTVTSAQKNPTAFYLCASSIGLTGNEQFFGPGTRLTVL.

In its sample, this clonotype was seen a few times. The gene calls are TRBV5-1 and TRBJ1-6; D remains ambiguous. Germline V CDR1 and CDR2: SGHRS, YFSETQ. Trimming left V 1 base short and J 7 bases short, with 15 bases between. This CDR3 is built from 16 residues. The DNA of the CDR3 is TGCGCCAGCAGCTTGATTTTACGGCAGCCGAATTCACCCCTCCACTTT. This encodes CASSLILRQPNSPLHF.

This clonotype was observed a handful of times. The chain uses TRBV15 and TRBJ1-2; D remains unclear. Trimming took 1 base from V and 0 from J, leaving 15 bases between them. The CDR3 runs 17 residues. Germline values: CDR1 LNHNV, CDR2 YYDKDF (reference sequence). CDR3 sequence: CATSRGITEGANYGYTF. CDR3 DNA: TGTGCCACCAGCAGAGGGATCACAGAAGGCGCTAACTATGGCTACACCTTC.